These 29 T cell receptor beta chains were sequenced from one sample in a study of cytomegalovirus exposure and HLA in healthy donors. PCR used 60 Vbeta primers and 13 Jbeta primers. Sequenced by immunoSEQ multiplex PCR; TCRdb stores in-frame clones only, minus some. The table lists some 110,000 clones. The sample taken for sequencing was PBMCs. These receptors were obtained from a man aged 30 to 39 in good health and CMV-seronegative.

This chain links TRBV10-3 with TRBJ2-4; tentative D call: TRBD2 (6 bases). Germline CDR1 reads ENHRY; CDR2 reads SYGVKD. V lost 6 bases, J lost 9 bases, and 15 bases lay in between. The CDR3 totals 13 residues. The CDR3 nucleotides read TGTGCCATCAGACCCGACGCGGGAAGCATTCAGTACTTC. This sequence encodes CAIRPDAGSIQYF.

Here the CDR3 reads CSVEVDNNYGYTF. CDR3 coding DNA: TGCAGCGTTGAAGTGGACAATAACTATGGCTACACCTTC. The rearrangement joins TRBV29-1 to TRBJ1-2, with D possibly being TRBD1 (5 bases). Germline CDR1 and CDR2: SQVTM and ANQGSEA. CDR3 length: 13 residues. The ends were cut back, 1 base at V and 1 base at J, with 7 bases in the middle.

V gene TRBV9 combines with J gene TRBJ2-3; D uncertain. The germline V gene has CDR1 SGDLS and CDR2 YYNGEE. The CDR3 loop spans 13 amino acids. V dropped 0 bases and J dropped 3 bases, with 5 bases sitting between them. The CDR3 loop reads CASSVVQTDTQYF. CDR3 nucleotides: TGTGCCAGCAGCGTAGTGCAGACAGATACGCAGTATTTT.

The CDR3 here is CSVLGAGETQYF. The CDR3 region has the DNA TGCAGCGTTCTAGGGGCCGGGGAGACCCAGTACTTC. The chain links TRBV29-1 to TRBJ2-5; maybe TRBD1 (5 bases). Germline V gene lookup returns CDR1 SQVTM and CDR2 ANQGSEA. This CDR3 contains 12 residues. Trimming stripped 5 bases from V and 5 bases from J, with 12 bases between.

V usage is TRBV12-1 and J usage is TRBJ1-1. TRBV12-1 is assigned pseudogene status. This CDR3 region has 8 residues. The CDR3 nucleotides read TGTGCCAGCAGCTTTCGTTTCTTT. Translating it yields CASSFRFF.

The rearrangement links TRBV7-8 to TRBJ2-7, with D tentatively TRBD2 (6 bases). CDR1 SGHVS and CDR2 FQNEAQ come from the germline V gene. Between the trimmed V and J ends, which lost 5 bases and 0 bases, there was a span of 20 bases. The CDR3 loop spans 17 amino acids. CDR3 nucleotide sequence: TGTGCCAGCAGCCCCCGGGGAAGGCGGGACGCCTCCTACGAGCAGTACTTC. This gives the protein CASSPRGRRDASYEQYF.

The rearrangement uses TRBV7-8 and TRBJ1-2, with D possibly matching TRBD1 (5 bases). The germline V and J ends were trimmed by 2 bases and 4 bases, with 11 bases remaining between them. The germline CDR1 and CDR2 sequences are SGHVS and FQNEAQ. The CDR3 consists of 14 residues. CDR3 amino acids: CASSLRGKGYGYTF. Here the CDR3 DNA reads TGTGCCAGCAGCTTACGGGGGAAGGGCTATGGCTACACCTTC.

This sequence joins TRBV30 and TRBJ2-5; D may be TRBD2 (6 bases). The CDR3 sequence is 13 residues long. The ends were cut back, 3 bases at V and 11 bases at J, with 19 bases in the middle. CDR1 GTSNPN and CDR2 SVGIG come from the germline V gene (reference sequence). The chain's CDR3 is CAWSAGPRREQYF. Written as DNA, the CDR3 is TGTGCCTGGAGCGCCGGGCCTCGGAGGGAGCAGTACTTC.

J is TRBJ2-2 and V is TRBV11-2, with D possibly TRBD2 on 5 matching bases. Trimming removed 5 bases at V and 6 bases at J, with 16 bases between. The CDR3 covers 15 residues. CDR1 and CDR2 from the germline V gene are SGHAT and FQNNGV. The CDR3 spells CASSQERSGAGELFF. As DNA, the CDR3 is TGTGCCAGCAGCCAGGAACGGTCCGGGGCCGGGGAGCTGTTTTTT.

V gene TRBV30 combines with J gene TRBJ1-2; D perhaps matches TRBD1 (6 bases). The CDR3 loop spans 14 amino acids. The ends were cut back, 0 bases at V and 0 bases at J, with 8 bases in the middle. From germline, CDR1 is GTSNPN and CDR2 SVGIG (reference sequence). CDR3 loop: CAWSVQGANYGYTF. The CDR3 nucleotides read TGTGCCTGGAGTGTACAGGGCGCTAACTATGGCTACACCTTC.

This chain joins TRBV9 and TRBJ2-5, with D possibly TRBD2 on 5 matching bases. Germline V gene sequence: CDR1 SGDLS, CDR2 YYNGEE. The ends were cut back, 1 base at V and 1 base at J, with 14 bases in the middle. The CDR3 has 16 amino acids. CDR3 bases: TGTGCCAGCAGCGTATCCGAGGCGGGCGGCCAAGAGACCCAGTACTTC. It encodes CASSVSEAGGQETQYF.

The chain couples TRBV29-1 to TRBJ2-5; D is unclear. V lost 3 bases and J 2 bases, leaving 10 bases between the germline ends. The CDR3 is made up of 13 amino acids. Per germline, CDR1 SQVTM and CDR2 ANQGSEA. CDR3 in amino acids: CSVEVAQQETQYF. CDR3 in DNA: TGCAGCGTTGAGGTCGCCCAGCAAGAGACCCAGTACTTC. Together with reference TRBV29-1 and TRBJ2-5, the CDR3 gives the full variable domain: SAVISQKPSRDICQRGTSLTIQCQVDSQVTMMFWYRQQPGQSLTLIATANQGSEATYESGFVIDKFPISRPNLTFSTLTVSNMSPEDSSIYLCSVEVAQQETQYFGPGTRLLVL.

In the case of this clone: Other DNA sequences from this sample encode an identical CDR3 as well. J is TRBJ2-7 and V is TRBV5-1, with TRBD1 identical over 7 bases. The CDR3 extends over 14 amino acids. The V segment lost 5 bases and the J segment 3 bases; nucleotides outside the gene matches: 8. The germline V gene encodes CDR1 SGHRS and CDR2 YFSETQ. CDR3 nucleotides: TGCGCCAGCAGTTTACAGGGGAGTGGCTACGAGCAGTACTTC. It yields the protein CASSLQGSGYEQYF.

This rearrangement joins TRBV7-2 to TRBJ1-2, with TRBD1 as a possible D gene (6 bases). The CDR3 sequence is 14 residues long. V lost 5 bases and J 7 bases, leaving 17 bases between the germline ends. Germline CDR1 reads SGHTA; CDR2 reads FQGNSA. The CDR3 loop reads CASSPTGHPLGYTF. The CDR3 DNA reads TGTGCCAGCAGCCCGACGGGACATCCCCTTGGCTACACCTTC.

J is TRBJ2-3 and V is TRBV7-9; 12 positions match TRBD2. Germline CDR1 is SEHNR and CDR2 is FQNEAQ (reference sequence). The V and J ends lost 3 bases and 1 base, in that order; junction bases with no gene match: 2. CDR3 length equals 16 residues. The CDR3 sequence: CASSFRLAGGTDTQYF. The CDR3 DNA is TGTGCCAGCAGCTTCAGACTAGCGGGGGGCACAGATACGCAGTATTTT.

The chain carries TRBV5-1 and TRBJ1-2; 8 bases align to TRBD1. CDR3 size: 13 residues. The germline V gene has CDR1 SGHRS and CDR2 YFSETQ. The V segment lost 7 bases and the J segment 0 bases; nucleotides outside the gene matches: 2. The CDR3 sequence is CASRQGSNYGYTF. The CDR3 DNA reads TGCGCCAGCCGACAGGGGTCTAACTATGGCTACACCTTC.

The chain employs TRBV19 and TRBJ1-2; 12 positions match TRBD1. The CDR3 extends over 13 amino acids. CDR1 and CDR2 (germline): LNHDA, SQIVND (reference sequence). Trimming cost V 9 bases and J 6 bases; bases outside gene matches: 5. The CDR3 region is CASRDRGQDGYTF. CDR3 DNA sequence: TGTGCCAGCAGGGACAGGGGGCAGGATGGCTACACCTTC.

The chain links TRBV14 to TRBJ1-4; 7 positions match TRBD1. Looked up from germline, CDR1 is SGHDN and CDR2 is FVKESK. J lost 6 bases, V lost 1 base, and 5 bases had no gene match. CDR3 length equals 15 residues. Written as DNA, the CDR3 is TGTGCCAGCAGCCAAGGGGACAGAACAGATGAAAAACTGTTTTTT. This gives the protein CASSQGDRTDEKLFF.

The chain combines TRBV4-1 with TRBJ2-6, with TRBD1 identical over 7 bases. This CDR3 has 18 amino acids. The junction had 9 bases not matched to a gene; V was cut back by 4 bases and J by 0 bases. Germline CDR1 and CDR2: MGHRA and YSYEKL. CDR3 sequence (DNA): TGCGCCAGCAGCCTAGACCGGGACAGTGACTCTGGGGCCAACGTCCTGACTTTC. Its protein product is CASSLDRDSDSGANVLTF.

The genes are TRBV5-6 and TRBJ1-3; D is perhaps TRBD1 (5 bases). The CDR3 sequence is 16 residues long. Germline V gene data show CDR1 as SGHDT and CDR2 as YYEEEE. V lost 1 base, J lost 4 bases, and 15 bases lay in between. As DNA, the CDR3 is TGTGCCAGCAGCTTGACAGGAGCAAAAAAAGGAAACACCATATATTTT. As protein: CASSLTGAKKGNTIYF. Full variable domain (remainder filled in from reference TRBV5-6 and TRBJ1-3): DAGVTQSPTHLIKTRGQQVTLRCSPKSGHDTVSWYQQALGQGPQFIFQYYEEEERQRGNFPDRFSGHQFPNYSSELNVNALLLGDSALYLCASSLTGAKKGNTIYFGEGSWLTVV.

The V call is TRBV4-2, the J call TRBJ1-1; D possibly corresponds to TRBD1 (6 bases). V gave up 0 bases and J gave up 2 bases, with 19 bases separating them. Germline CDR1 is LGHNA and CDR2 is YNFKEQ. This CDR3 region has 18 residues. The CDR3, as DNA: TGTGCCAGCAGCCAAGATGGGGGCACGGTTTTAGGAAACACTGAAGCTTTCTTT. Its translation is CASSQDGGTVLGNTEAFF.

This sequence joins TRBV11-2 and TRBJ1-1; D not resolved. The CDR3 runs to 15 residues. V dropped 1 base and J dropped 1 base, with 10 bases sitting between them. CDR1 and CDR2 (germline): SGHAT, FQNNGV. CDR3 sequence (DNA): TGTGCCAGCAGCTTAGTCAAGAGGCCGAACACTGAAGCTTTCTTT. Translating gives CASSLVKRPNTEAFF.

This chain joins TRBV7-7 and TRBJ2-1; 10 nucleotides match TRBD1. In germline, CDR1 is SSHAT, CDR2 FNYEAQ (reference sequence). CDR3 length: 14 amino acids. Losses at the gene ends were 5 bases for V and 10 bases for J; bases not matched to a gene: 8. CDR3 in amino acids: CASSPGTGEYEQFF. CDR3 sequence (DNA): TGTGCCAGCAGCCCCGGGACAGGGGAGTACGAGCAGTTCTTC.

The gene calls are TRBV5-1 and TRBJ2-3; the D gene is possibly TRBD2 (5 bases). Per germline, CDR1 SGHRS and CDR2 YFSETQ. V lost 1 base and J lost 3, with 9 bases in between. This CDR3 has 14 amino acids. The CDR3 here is CASSLFGGTDTQYF. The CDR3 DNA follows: TGCGCCAGCAGCTTGTTCGGAGGAACAGATACGCAGTATTTT.

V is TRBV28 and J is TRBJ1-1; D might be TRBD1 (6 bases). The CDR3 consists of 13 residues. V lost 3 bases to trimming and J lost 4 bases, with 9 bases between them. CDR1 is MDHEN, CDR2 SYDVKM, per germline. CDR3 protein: CASSLRGGTEAFF. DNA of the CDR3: TGTGCCAGCAGTTTGAGGGGGGGCACTGAAGCTTTCTTT. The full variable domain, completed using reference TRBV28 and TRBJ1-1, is DVKVTQSSRYLVKRTGEKVFLECVQDMDHENMFWYRQDPGLGLRLIYFSYDVKMKEKGDIPEGYSVSREKKERFSLILESASTNQTSMYLCASSLRGGTEAFFGQGTRLTVV.

CDR3: CASAVGNTGELFF. The CDR3 DNA reads as TGCGCCAGCGCGGTGGGGAACACCGGGGAGCTGTTTTTT. V usage is TRBV5-1 and J usage is TRBJ2-2; D gene uncertain. Germline CDR1 SGHRS, CDR2 YFSETQ. V lost 7 bases, J lost 1 base, and 8 bases lay in between. The CDR3 length is 13 residues.

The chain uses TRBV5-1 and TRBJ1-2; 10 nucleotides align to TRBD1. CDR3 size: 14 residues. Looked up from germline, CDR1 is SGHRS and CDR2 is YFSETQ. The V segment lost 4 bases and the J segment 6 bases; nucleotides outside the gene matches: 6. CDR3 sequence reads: CASSVDRGEDGYTF. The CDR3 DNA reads TGCGCCAGCAGCGTGGACAGGGGGGAGGATGGCTACACCTTC.

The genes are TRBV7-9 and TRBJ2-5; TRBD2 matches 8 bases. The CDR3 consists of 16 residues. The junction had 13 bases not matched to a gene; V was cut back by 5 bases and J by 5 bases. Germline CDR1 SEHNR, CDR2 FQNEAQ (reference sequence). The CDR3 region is CASSLRGSGVFETQYF. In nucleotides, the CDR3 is TGTGCCAGCAGCCTCCGGGGTAGCGGGGTCTTTGAGACCCAGTACTTC.

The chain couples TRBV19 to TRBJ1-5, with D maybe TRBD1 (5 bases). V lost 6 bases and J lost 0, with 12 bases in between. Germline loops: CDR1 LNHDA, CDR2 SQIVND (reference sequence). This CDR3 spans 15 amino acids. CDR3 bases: TGTGCCAGTAGGGGGGAGGATCATAGCAATCAGCCCCAGCATTTT. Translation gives CASRGEDHSNQPQHF.